The 31 T cell receptor beta chains below come from one sample, sequenced in a study of CD8 T cells in Susac syndrome. Random hexamers were used to reverse transcribe the RNA input (about 0.45 to 1 ug). TCRdb reanalysed the immunoSEQ multiplex PCR reads using MiXCR and keeps one entry per CDR3 protein. This table has 150,000 to 200,000 distinct CDR3 sequences, about 93% appearing once. Sequencing used CD4+ T cells from PBMCs. The receptors shown here come from a human donor with multiple sclerosis.

The chain links TRBV6-5 to TRBJ2-7; 7 bases map to TRBD2. The J segment lost 6 bases and the V segment lost 8 bases, leaving 16 bases of the junction unmatched. Per the germline V gene, CDR1 is MNHEY and CDR2 is SVGAGI. CDR3 size: 15 residues. Written as DNA, the CDR3 is TGTGCCAGCCTCCGCGCTGGGGGGGACGTTTCCGAGCAGTACTTC. It specifies CASLRAGGDVSEQYF.

V is TRBV5-1 and J is TRBJ2-7; D possibly corresponds to TRBD1 (5 bases). CDR1 is SGHRS, CDR2 YFSETQ, per germline. CDR3 length: 13 residues. The V end was cut by 3 bases, the J end by 6 bases, with 13 bases between. The CDR3: CASSSDIGLEQYF. In DNA, the CDR3 is TGCGCCAGCAGCTCGGACATAGGTCTCGAGCAGTACTTC.

The chain recombines TRBV12-3 or TRBV12-4 with TRBJ1-1, with 7 bases matching TRBD1. With 2 bases clipped from V and 3 bases from J, the junction kept 3 bases outside the gene matches. The CDR3 contains 14 residues. CDR3 in amino acids: CASSLNRGYTEAFF. CDR3 in DNA: TGTGCCAGCAGTTTAAACAGGGGCTACACTGAAGCTTTCTTT.

This clonotype was recorded once. This chain uses TRBV11-2 with TRBJ1-1, with unresolved D. The CDR3 contains 13 residues. V lost 4 bases and J lost 8, with 14 bases in between. Looked up from germline, CDR1 is SGHAT and CDR2 is FQNNGV. CDR3 in amino acids: CASSSRMSKEAFF. The CDR3 coding sequence is TGTGCCAGCAGCTCAAGGATGAGTAAAGAAGCTTTCTTT.

In regard to this clonotype: One end of the junction is discordant with germline, which a read error may explain. The rearrangement joins TRBV7-7 to TRBJ2-1; TRBD2 matches 10 bases. The length of the CDR3 is 15 residues. Per the germline V gene, CDR1 is SSHAT and CDR2 is FNYEAQ (reference sequence). The CDR3 spells CASRAAGGPYNEQFF. In DNA form, the CDR3 reads TGTGCTAGCAGGGCAGCGGGGGGGCCCTACAATGAGCAGTTCTTC.

The sample holds one count of this clonotype. This chain uses TRBV20-1 with TRBJ2-1, with 9 bases lining up with TRBD1. The CDR3 spans 14 residues. J gave up 7 bases and V 3 bases, and 7 bases lay outside the gene matches. Germline V CDR1 and CDR2: DFQATT, SNEGSKA (reference sequence). CDR3 nucleotides: TGCAGTGCTAGGTGGGGACAGGGTTTTAATGAGCAGTTCTTC. Its protein product is CSARWGQGFNEQFF.

The chain links TRBV2 to TRBJ1-5, with D maybe TRBD1 (6 bases). V was clipped by 7 bases and J by 1 base, with 14 bases between them. The CDR3 length is 15 residues. The germline gives CDR1 SNHLY, CDR2 FYNNEI. In DNA form, the CDR3 reads TGTGCCAGCACCAAGGGGGGCAGAAGCAATCAGCCCCAGCATTTT. This encodes CASTKGGRSNQPQHF. The variable domain in full, completed from reference TRBV2 and TRBJ1-5, reads EPEVTQTPSHQVTQMGQEVILRCVPISNHLYFYWYRQILGQKVEFLVSFYNNEISEKSEIFDDQFSVERPDGSNFTLKIRSTKLEDSAMYFCASTKGGRSNQPQHFGDGTRLSIL.

This chain links TRBV20-1 with TRBJ2-1, with D uncertain. This CDR3 is built from 12 residues. V shed 5 bases and J shed 1 base, with 6 bases lying between them. Germline V CDR1 and CDR2: DFQATT, SNEGSKA (reference sequence). Written as DNA, the CDR3 is TGCAGTGCTCGGCGGTCCTACAATGAGCAGTTCTTC. Protein: CSARRSYNEQFF.

The chain employs TRBV12-5 and TRBJ2-2; no definite D call. Trimming cost V 3 bases and J 2 bases, with 10 bases left between them. The CDR3 is 15 residues long. The germline CDR1 and CDR2 sequences are LGHNT and FRNRAP. The CDR3 reads CASGLGQINTGELFF. The DNA for the CDR3 is TGTGCTAGTGGTTTAGGGCAGATCAACACCGGGGAGCTGTTTTTT.

The chain recombines TRBV7-6 with TRBJ2-7; D possibly corresponds to TRBD1 (5 bases). Germline lookup yields CDR1 SGHVS and CDR2 FNYEAQ. Deletions cut 5 bases from V and 0 bases from J, with 11 bases between. The CDR3 has 14 residues. CDR3 sequence (DNA): TGTGCCAGCAGCGTAACAGGCAACTCCTACGAGCAGTACTTC. It codes for CASSVTGNSYEQYF.

This sequence joins TRBV6-2 or TRBV6-3 and TRBJ2-7, with 12 bases that match TRBD2. The CDR3 has 15 amino acids. Germline assignment: CDR1 MNHEY and CDR2 SVGEGT. Losses at the gene ends were 0 bases for V and 6 bases for J; bases not matched to a gene: 3. The CDR3, as DNA: TGTGCCAGCAGTTACTCGACTAGCGGGAGCGTCGAGCAGTACTTC. This sequence encodes CASSYSTSGSVEQYF.

Only a few counts were recorded for this clonotype. The J gene is TRBJ1-3, the V gene TRBV12-3 or TRBV12-4; D is unresolved. This CDR3 contains 13 residues. The ends were cut back, 2 bases at V and 0 bases at J, with 2 bases in the middle. The CDR3 reads CASSLLSGNTIYF. CDR3 DNA: TGTGCCAGCAGTTTACTCTCTGGAAACACCATATATTTT.

The V and J genes are TRBV28 and TRBJ1-1; D unresolved. The length of the CDR3 is 12 residues. Trimming removed 3 bases at V and 9 bases at J, with 11 bases between. Germline V gives CDR1 MDHEN, CDR2 SYDVKM. The CDR3 coding sequence is TGTGCCAGCAGTTTCTCGCCAGAACAAGCTTTCTTT. Translating gives CASSFSPEQAFF.

The chain links TRBV28 to TRBJ2-3, with D unresolved. The V gene's germline CDR1 is MDHEN and CDR2 SYDVKM. V gave up 2 bases and J gave up 8 bases, with 8 bases separating them. CDR3 length: 12 residues. The CDR3 DNA reads as TGTGCCAGCAGTTTAACTTTGGGTACGCAGTATTTT. This encodes CASSLTLGTQYF.

This chain links TRBV6-1 with TRBJ2-7; 8 nucleotides line up with TRBD1. Germline V gives CDR1 MNHNS, CDR2 SASEGT. The CDR3 is made up of 15 amino acids. Losses at the gene ends were 1 base for V and 4 bases for J; bases not matched to a gene: 6. CDR3 amino acids: CASSEGPTGAYEQYF. The DNA for the CDR3 is TGTGCCAGCAGTGAAGGCCCGACAGGGGCGTACGAGCAGTACTTC.

The DNA for the CDR3 is TGTGCCAGTAGTATAGGGGAGGGAGCCAACACCTTC. Translation gives CASSIGEGANTF. The chain uses TRBV19 and TRBJ1-2, with D unclear. V gave up 1 base and J gave up 12 bases, with 12 bases separating them. The germline V gene encodes CDR1 LNHDA and CDR2 SQIVND (reference sequence). This CDR3 has 12 residues.

The chain combines TRBV10-3 with TRBJ2-2, with unresolved D. V gave up 0 bases and J gave up 0 bases, with 5 bases separating them. Germline CDR1 is ENHRY and CDR2 is SYGVKD. The CDR3 covers 15 residues. The CDR3 nucleotides are TGTGCCATCAGTGAGTCGGTCGCGAACACCGGGGAGCTGTTTTTT. Its translation: CAISESVANTGELFF.

Only a few counts were recorded for this clonotype. The chain is built from TRBV30 and TRBJ2-7, with 10 bases identical to TRBD1. J gave up 5 bases and V 1 base, and 2 bases lay outside the gene matches. The germline CDR1 and CDR2 sequences are GTSNPN and SVGIG (reference sequence). The CDR3 runs 13 residues. The CDR3 DNA reads as TGTGCCTGGAGTGGGGACAGGGGCGACGAGCAGTACTTC. As protein: CAWSGDRGDEQYF. Full variable domain (missing parts from reference TRBV30 and TRBJ2-7): SQTIHQWPATLVQPVGSPLSLECTVEGTSNPNLYWYRQAAGRGLQLLFYSVGIGQISSEVPQNLSASRPQDRQFILSSKKLLLSDSGFYLCAWSGDRGDEQYFGPGTRLTVT.

The chain combines TRBV3-1 with TRBJ2-3; 11 positions match TRBD2. Germline CDR1 LGHDT, CDR2 YNNKEL (reference sequence). Trimming took 0 bases from V and 0 from J; bases not matched to a gene: 8. The CDR3 is made up of 19 amino acids. As DNA, the CDR3 is TGTGCCAGCAGCCAAGACCCCCCGGGACTAGCGGCAAGCACAGATACGCAGTATTTT. The encoded protein is CASSQDPPGLAASTDTQYF.

The V gene is TRBV28, the J gene TRBJ2-1; a possible D gene is TRBD2 (5 bases). Germline CDR1 and CDR2: MDHEN and SYDVKM. CDR3 length equals 13 residues. Trimming removed 10 bases from V and 2 bases from J, with 12 bases in between. The CDR3 coding sequence is TGTGCCACCGTGAGGGAAACCTACAATGAGCAGTTCTTC. It specifies CATVRETYNEQFF.

The chain joins TRBV27 to TRBJ2-3; TRBD2 might be the D (6 bases). Germline V lookup: CDR1 MNHEY, CDR2 SMNVEV (reference sequence). This CDR3 contains 15 residues. V dropped 3 bases and J dropped 4 bases, with 14 bases sitting between them. The CDR3 nucleotides are TGTGCCAGCAGTTTCGCCGGGACTTCATCAGATACGCAGTATTTT. The encoded protein is CASSFAGTSSDTQYF.

The rearrangement uses TRBV6-2 or TRBV6-3 and TRBJ2-2; D not certain. Germline V gene lookup returns CDR1 MNHEY and CDR2 SVGEGT. CDR3 length equals 13 residues. Trimming pared 4 bases from V and 4 bases from J, leaving 7 bases between. This CDR3 is CASSSWPTGELFF. The CDR3 coding sequence is TGTGCCAGCAGTTCATGGCCCACCGGGGAGCTGTTTTTT.

The V gene is TRBV3-1, the J gene TRBJ1-2, with D perhaps TRBD1 (5 bases). Per the germline V gene, CDR1 is LGHDT and CDR2 is YNNKEL (reference sequence). V dropped 1 base and J dropped 5 bases, with 8 bases sitting between them. The length of the CDR3 is 13 residues. The CDR3 nucleotides are TGTGCCAGCAGCCAAGCCAGGGAGTATGGCTACACCTTC. Translation gives CASSQAREYGYTF.

CDR3 sequence reads: CASKGLGQGTYEQYF. The DNA of the CDR3 is TGTGCCAGCAAAGGTCTGGGACAGGGAACCTACGAGCAGTACTTC. V gene TRBV27 combines with J gene TRBJ2-7, with 9 bases aligning to TRBD1. The CDR3 loop spans 15 amino acids. Germline values: CDR1 MNHEY, CDR2 SMNVEV (reference sequence). The V segment lost 7 bases and the J segment 2 bases; nucleotides outside the gene matches: 9.

The J gene is TRBJ2-3, the V gene TRBV12-3 or TRBV12-4; the D gene is possibly TRBD2 (5 bases). Trimming took off 5 bases at V and 6 bases at J, with 12 bases between the two ends. The CDR3 is 13 amino acids. The CDR3, as DNA: TGTGCCAGCAGTCCCGGACTCAAGGATACGCAGTATTTT. It translates to CASSPGLKDTQYF.

The V gene is TRBV30, the J gene TRBJ2-5; D gene uncertain. Trimming took 0 bases from V and 5 from J, leaving 4 bases between them. Germline V CDR1 and CDR2: GTSNPN, SVGIG (reference sequence). The CDR3 is 11 residues long. The CDR3 coding sequence is TGTGCCTGGAGTGTTATGGAGACCCAGTACTTC. Translated: CAWSVMETQYF.

The chain is built from TRBV25-1 and TRBJ2-3; 7 nucleotides align to TRBD2. The CDR3 covers 14 residues. Per germline, CDR1 MGHDK and CDR2 SYGVNS. The V segment lost 5 bases and the J segment 5 bases; nucleotides outside the gene matches: 7. The DNA of the CDR3 is TGTGCCAGCAGTACCCTGGGAGGGCAAGATACGCAGTATTTT. Residues: CASSTLGGQDTQYF.

V gene TRBV12-3 or TRBV12-4 combines with J gene TRBJ2-1; 7 bases fit TRBD1. This CDR3 is 12 amino acids long. Trimming at V came to 2 bases and at J to 10 bases, leaving 2 bases not matched to a gene. The CDR3 loop reads CASSLRGQEQFF. The CDR3 DNA reads as TGTGCCAGCAGTTTAAGGGGGCAGGAGCAGTTCTTC.

The chain carries TRBV29-1 and TRBJ2-3, with unresolved D. The germline V gene encodes CDR1 SQVTM and CDR2 ANQGSEA. V was pared by 8 bases and J by 3 bases, with 15 bases between. The CDR3 contains 13 residues. In nucleotides, the CDR3 is TGCAGCATGCCCTCCCTTGGTACAGATACGCAGTATTTT. Translated: CSMPSLGTDTQYF.

The V and J genes are TRBV2 and TRBJ2-3; D possibly corresponds to TRBD1 (6 bases). Trimming took 3 bases from V and 0 from J, leaving 7 bases between them. Germline lookup yields CDR1 SNHLY and CDR2 FYNNEI. The CDR3 spans 14 residues. CDR3 region: CASSDDRSTDTQYF. CDR3 sequence (DNA): TGTGCCAGCAGTGACGACAGGAGCACAGATACGCAGTATTTT.

The V and J genes are TRBV7-3 and TRBJ2-2; 14 bases align to TRBD2. The V and J ends lost 5 bases and 6 bases, in that order; junction bases with no gene match: 5. Germline lookup yields CDR1 SGHTA and CDR2 FQGTGA. The CDR3 runs to 16 residues. The CDR3 reads CASSEKGLAGAGELFF. Written as DNA, the CDR3 is TGTGCCAGCAGCGAAAAGGGACTAGCGGGAGCCGGGGAGCTGTTTTTT.